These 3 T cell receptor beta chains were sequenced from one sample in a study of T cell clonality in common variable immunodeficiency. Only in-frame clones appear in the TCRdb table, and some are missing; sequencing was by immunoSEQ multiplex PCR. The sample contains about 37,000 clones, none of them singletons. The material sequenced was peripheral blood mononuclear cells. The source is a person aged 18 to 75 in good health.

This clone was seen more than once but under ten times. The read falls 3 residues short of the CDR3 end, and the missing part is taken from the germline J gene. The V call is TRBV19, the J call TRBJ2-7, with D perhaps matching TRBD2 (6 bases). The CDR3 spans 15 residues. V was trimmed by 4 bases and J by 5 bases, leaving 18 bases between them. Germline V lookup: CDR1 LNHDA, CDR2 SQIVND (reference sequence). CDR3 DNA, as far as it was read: TGTGCCAGTAGTAGCTTACCCGGGACTCGGGACGAG. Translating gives CASSSLPGTRDE. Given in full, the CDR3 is CASSSLPGTRDEQYF.

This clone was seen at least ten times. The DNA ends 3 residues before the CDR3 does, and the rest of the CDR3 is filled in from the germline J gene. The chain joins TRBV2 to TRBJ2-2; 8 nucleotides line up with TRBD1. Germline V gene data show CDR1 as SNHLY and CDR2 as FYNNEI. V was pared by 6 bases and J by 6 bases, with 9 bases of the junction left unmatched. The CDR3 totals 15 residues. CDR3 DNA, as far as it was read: TGTGCCAGCAGAACCTTAAAGACAGGGGCCGGGGAG. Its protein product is CASRTLKTGAGE. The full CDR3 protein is CASRTLKTGAGELFF.

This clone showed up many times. The CDR3 bases that were read are TGTGCCAGCAGCCGATTTATCCAGCGGGAGGGGAGATCCAATGAG. This gives the protein CASSRFIQREGRSNE. The CDR3 in full is CASSRFIQREGRSNEQFF. V is TRBV7-8 and J is TRBJ2-1; 10 bases line up with TRBD2. The CDR3 end is not reached by the read, which stops 3 residues before it; the germline J gene fills it in. CDR1 is SGHVS and CDR2 is FQNEAQ in the germline V gene. The V segment lost 5 bases and the J segment 6 bases; nucleotides outside the gene matches: 16. The CDR3 covers 18 residues. The full variable domain, completed using reference TRBV7-8 and TRBJ2-1, is GAGVSQSPRYKVAKRGQDVALRCDPISGHVSLFWYQQALGQGPEFLTYFQNEAQLDKSGLPSDRFFAERPEGSVSTLKIQRTQQEDSAVYLCASSRFIQREGRSNEQFFGPGTRLTVL.